The clone carrying this T cell receptor (beta chain) was counted only a few times. Its matching antigen is unknown. This clone may be a read error of a much larger clone one base away. TCRdb redid the calling of the multiplex PCR reads with MiXCR, one entry per CDR3 protein. The profile covers over 200,000 distinct CDR3 sequences, with about a third appearing a single time and over 1.1% taken by the ten largest. This record comes from a study of breast tumors, draining lymph nodes, adjacent tissues. The study's findings and limits: Tumor repertoires ranked between lymph nodes and nontumor tissue in diversity, with V and J gene preferences. Most tumor T cells seemingly derive from lymph node, then expand in tumor.

The lymph nodes were axillary draining lymph nodes from breast cancer patients. Germline V gene sequence: CDR1 SGHAT, CDR2 FQNNGV. The CDR3 contains 15 residues. V gave up 5 bases and J gave up 3 bases, with 17 bases separating them. Material: axillary lymph node tissue. The TCR originated in a female donor with breast cancer. Some clones in this sample may be carry-over from other donors' samples. This chain connects TRBV11-2 to TRBJ2-7; D may match TRBD1 or TRBD2 (5 bases each). The CDR3 is CASSREKGPFYEQYF. In DNA form, the CDR3 reads TGTGCCAGCAGCCGCGAAAAGGGACCCTTCTACGAGCAGTACTTC.